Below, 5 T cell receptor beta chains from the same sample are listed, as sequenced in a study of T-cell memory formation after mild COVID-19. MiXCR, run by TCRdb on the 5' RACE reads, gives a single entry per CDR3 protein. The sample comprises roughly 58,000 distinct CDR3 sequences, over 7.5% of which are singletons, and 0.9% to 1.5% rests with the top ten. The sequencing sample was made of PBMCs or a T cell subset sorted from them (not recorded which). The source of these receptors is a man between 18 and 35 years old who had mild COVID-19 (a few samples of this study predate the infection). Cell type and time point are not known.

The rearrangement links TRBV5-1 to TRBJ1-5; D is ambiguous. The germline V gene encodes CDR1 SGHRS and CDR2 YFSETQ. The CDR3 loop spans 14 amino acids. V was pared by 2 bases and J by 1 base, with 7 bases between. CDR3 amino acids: CASSFDMSNQPQHF. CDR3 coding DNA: TGCGCCAGCAGCTTTGACATGAGCAATCAGCCCCAGCATTTT.

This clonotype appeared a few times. This CDR3 is CSVDVRDGRGETQYF. CDR3 nucleotide sequence: TGCAGCGTTGATGTGCGAGACGGGCGGGGGGAGACCCAGTACTTC. J is TRBJ2-5 and V is TRBV29-1; 7 bases match TRBD2. CDR3 size: 15 residues. CDR1 SQVTM and CDR2 ANQGSEA come from the germline V gene. The junction had 12 bases not matched to a gene; V was cut back by 3 bases and J by 5 bases.

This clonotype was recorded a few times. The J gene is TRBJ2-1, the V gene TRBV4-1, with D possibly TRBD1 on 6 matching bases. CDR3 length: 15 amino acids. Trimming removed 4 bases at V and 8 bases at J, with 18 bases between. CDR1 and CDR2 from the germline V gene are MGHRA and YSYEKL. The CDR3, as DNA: TGCGCCAGCAGCCCTACTGGACCCAGGGGAGATGAGCAGTTCTTC. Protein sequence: CASSPTGPRGDEQFF.

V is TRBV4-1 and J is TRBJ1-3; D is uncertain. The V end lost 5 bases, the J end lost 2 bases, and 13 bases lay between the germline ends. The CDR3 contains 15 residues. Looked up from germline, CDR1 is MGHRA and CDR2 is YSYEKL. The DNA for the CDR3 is TGCGCCAGCAGCTTTCGGGTGCTAACTGGAAACACCATATATTTT. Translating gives CASSFRVLTGNTIYF.

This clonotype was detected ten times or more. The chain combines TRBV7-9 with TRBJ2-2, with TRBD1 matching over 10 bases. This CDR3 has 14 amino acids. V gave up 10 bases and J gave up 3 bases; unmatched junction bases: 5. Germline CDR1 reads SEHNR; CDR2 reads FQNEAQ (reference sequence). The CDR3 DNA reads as TGTGCCAACAGAGGACAGGGGGACACCGGGGAGCTGTTTTTT. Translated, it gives CANRGQGDTGELFF.